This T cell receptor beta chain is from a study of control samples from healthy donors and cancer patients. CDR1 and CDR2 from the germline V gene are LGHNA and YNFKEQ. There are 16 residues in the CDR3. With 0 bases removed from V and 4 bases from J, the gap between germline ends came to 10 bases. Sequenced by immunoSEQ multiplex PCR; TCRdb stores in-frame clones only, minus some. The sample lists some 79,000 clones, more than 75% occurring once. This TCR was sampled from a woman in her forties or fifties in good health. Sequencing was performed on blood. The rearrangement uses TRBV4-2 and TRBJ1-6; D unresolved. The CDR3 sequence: CASSQEGRQYNSPLHF. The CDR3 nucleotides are TGTGCCAGCAGCCAAGAAGGACGGCAGTATAATTCACCCCTCCACTTT.